Listed below are T cell receptor beta chains from one sample, sequenced in a study of blood T cell repertoires in COVID-19. Generated by immunoSEQ multiplex PCR, the TCRdb table keeps only in-frame clones and is missing some. The sample has about 250,000 clones; 85% to 90% are singletons. The sequenced material came from peripheral blood. These receptor sequences come from a man older than 75 with acute or convalescent COVID-19. Both conserved end residues are part of each CDR3. A D gene is named only where the DNA matches it firmly. A clone size is listed for some rows: how often the clone was seen (once, few, many), or a class if it is expanded.

D: TRBD2; V: TRBV10-2; size: few; J: TRBJ2-1; DNA: TGCGCCAGCAGTGAAATTGCGGGGGGGCCCCAGTTCTTC; CDR3: CASSEIAGGPQFF
D: -; V: TRBV7-6; size: -; J: TRBJ1-4; DNA: TGTGCCAGCAGCTCCCGGACTACACCTAATGAAAAACTGTTTTTT; CDR3: CASSSRTTPNEKLFF
D: -; V: TRBV2; size: -; J: TRBJ1-2; DNA: TGTGCCAGCAGTGTATCAACAGAATACTATGGCTACACCTTC; CDR3: CASSVSTEYYGYTF
D: -; V: TRBV7-3; size: -; J: TRBJ2-3; DNA: TGTGCCAGCAGCCTAGGACTGGGACACAACACAGATACGCAGTATTTT; CDR3: CASSLGLGHNTDTQYF
D: TRBD2; V: TRBV28; size: -; J: TRBJ2-2; DNA: TGTGCCAGCAGTTCCGGGGGGAGCACCGGGGAGCTGTTTTTT; CDR3: CASSSGGSTGELFF
D: TRBD1; V: TRBV6-2/TRBV6-3; size: few; J: TRBJ2-3; DNA: TGTGCCAGCAGTTGGGTGAGGGGGCGGTCCACAGATACGCAGTATTTT; CDR3: CASSWVRGRSTDTQYF
D: TRBD2; V: TRBV3-1/TRBV3-2; size: once; J: TRBJ2-7; DNA: TGTGCCAGCAGCCGAGGGAGGGAGAAACGCGACGAGCAGTACTTC; CDR3: CASSRGREKRDEQYF
D: -; V: TRBV5-1; size: -; J: TRBJ1-2; DNA: TGCGCCAGCAGCTTGGCGTTCAGGACAACAGACTATGGCTACACCTTC; CDR3: CASSLAFRTTDYGYTF
D: TRBD1; V: TRBV5-6; size: -; J: TRBJ1-3; DNA: TGTGCCAGCAGTCAGACAGGGATAAGAAACACCATATATTTT; CDR3: CASSQTGIRNTIYF
D: TRBD1; V: TRBV11-2; size: -; J: TRBJ1-6; DNA: TGTGCCAGCAGCTCCGACAGGGTCTCCTATAATTCACCCCTCCACTTT; CDR3: CASSSDRVSYNSPLHF
D: TRBD2; V: TRBV10-3; size: -; J: TRBJ2-7; DNA: TGTGCCATCAGGCCCAGCGGGAGGGAAGGCGAGCAGTACTTC; CDR3: CAIRPSGREGEQYF
D: TRBD2; V: TRBV6-4; size: -; J: TRBJ2-1; DNA: TGTGCCAGCAGTGTCTTAGCGGGAGAGTATGAGCAGTTCTTC; CDR3: CASSVLAGEYEQFF
D: -; V: TRBV27; size: once; J: TRBJ1-4; DNA: TGTGCCAGCAGTCCGTCGACAGCTGGGTATGAAAAACTGTTTTTT; CDR3: CASSPSTAGYEKLFF
D: -; V: TRBV6-5; size: -; J: TRBJ2-6; DNA: TGTGCCAGCAGTTACTCGCGAAGCTCTGGGGCCAACGTCCTGACTTTC; CDR3: CASSYSRSSGANVLTF
D: TRBD1; V: TRBV10-3; size: -; J: TRBJ1-1; DNA: TGTGCCCCAAGGAGGGGGCTGGGAACTGAAGCTTTCTTT; CDR3: CAPRRGLGTEAFF
D: -; V: TRBV6-2/TRBV6-3; size: -; J: TRBJ1-3; DNA: TGTGCCAGCAGTTATCGGGGGGCCCACAACTCTGGAAACACCATATATTTT; CDR3: CASSYRGAHNSGNTIYF
D: TRBD1; V: TRBV5-5; size: -; J: TRBJ2-3; DNA: TGTGCCAGCAGCGCGACCGGGACAGGGGGATACGAAGGTAGCACGCAGTATTTT; CDR3: CASSATGTGGYEGSTQYF
D: -; V: TRBV2; size: -; J: TRBJ1-4; DNA: TGTGCCAGCAGTTTCAGGGGCCACACTAAAGAAAAACTGTTTTTT; CDR3: CASSFRGHTKEKLFF
D: -; V: TRBV11-3; size: -; J: TRBJ1-1; DNA: TGTGCCAGCAGCGCCGGAGGAGCTGAAGCTTTCTTT; CDR3: CASSAGGAEAFF
D: -; V: TRBV6-2/TRBV6-3; size: -; J: TRBJ2-7; DNA: TGTGCCAGCAGCCTCCAGGGGAGGGGAAACGAGCAGTACTTC; CDR3: CASSLQGRGNEQYF
D: TRBD1; V: TRBV5-1; size: -; J: TRBJ1-2; DNA: TGCGCCAGCGGAGACAGGGTAGTTGGCTACACCTTC; CDR3: CASGDRVVGYTF
D: -; V: TRBV6-8; size: -; J: TRBJ1-2; DNA: TGTGCCAGCTTTAGGGCGGGGGCCGAGTATGGCTACACCTTC; CDR3: CASFRAGAEYGYTF
D: TRBD1; V: TRBV7-9; size: once; J: TRBJ1-2; DNA: TGTGCCAGCAGCTTATCGGACAGGGCGCGTGGCTACACCTTC; CDR3: CASSLSDRARGYTF
D: TRBD1; V: TRBV7-3; size: once; J: TRBJ2-3; DNA: TGTGCCAGCAGCTTTATACAGGGGGCAGACGATACGCAGTATTTT; CDR3: CASSFIQGADDTQYF
D: -; V: TRBV9; size: -; J: TRBJ2-1; DNA: TGTGCCAGCAGCGTAGACAGGGTGTACAATGAGCAGTTCTTC; CDR3: CASSVDRVYNEQFF
D: -; V: TRBV7-3; size: once; J: TRBJ2-5; DNA: TGTGCCAGCAGCCCTCGGCAGGGTGCGTGGGAGACCCAGTACTTC; CDR3: CASSPRQGAWETQYF
D: TRBD2; V: TRBV7-7; size: -; J: TRBJ2-7; DNA: TGTGCTAGCAGCCGACGACTAGCGGCGGGAGGCTACGAGCAGTACTTC; CDR3: CASSRRLAAGGYEQYF
D: -; V: TRBV28; size: -; J: TRBJ2-7; DNA: TGTGCCAGCAGTTTCAGGGAGCAGTACTTC; CDR3: CASSFREQYF
D: -; V: TRBV12-3/TRBV12-4; size: -; J: TRBJ1-5; DNA: TGTGCCAGCAGCCTAGCGGCCGATCAGCCCCAGCATTTT; CDR3: CASSLAADQPQHF
D: TRBD2; V: TRBV18; size: -; J: TRBJ2-1; DNA: TGTGCCAGCTCACTCTATCGTTGGGGACTAGCTTACAATGAGCAGTTCTTC; CDR3: CASSLYRWGLAYNEQFF
D: -; V: TRBV6-5; size: -; J: TRBJ1-3; DNA: TGTGCCAGCAGTTTACAGGGATTTGACACCATATATTTT; CDR3: CASSLQGFDTIYF
D: TRBD1; V: TRBV7-8; size: -; J: TRBJ1-6; DNA: TGTGCCAGCAGCACTACCGCCGGGACAGGGGGTGATTCACCCCTCCACTTT; CDR3: CASSTTAGTGGDSPLHF
D: TRBD2; V: TRBV27; size: few; J: TRBJ2-7; DNA: TGTGCCAGCAGCCTAGCGGGAGGACTGACCCCATACGAGCAGTACTTC; CDR3: CASSLAGGLTPYEQYF
D: TRBD1; V: TRBV10-3; size: -; J: TRBJ2-7; DNA: TGTGCCATCAGTGAGAACAGGGGGGACGAGCAGTACTTC; CDR3: CAISENRGDEQYF
D: -; V: TRBV3-1/TRBV3-2; size: -; J: TRBJ1-1; DNA: TGTGCCAGCAGCCTCTCAGCACTGAGTCTGGAGGCTGAAGCTTTCTTT; CDR3: CASSLSALSLEAEAFF
D: TRBD2; V: TRBV2; size: -; J: TRBJ2-7; DNA: TGTGCCAGCATCTCTAGCGGGGGGTACTACGAGCAGTACTTC; CDR3: CASISSGGYYEQYF
D: -; V: TRBV7-9; size: few; J: TRBJ1-4; DNA: TGTGCCAGCAGCAGCAGCGGGGGCAGTGAAAAACTGTTTTTT; CDR3: CASSSSGGSEKLFF
D: TRBD2; V: TRBV5-4; size: -; J: TRBJ2-1; DNA: TGTGCCAGCAGCTTGCGGGAGGGCCAGAATGAGCAGTTCTTC; CDR3: CASSLREGQNEQFF
D: -; V: TRBV10-3; size: -; J: TRBJ1-2; DNA: TGTGCCATCAGTGAGGGGCAGGGCTATGGCTACACCTTC; CDR3: CAISEGQGYGYTF
D: TRBD2; V: TRBV27; size: -; J: TRBJ2-7; DNA: TGTGCCAGCAGTTTAGAGCGGGACTCCTACGAGCAGTACTTC; CDR3: CASSLERDSYEQYF
D: TRBD2; V: TRBV7-2; size: -; J: TRBJ2-7; DNA: TGTGCCAGCAGCTTAGGGCCTAGCGGGCAAAGCTCCTACGAGCAGTACTTC; CDR3: CASSLGPSGQSSYEQYF
D: TRBD1; V: TRBV7-2; size: -; J: TRBJ1-2; DNA: TGTGCCAGCAGCTTGAACAGGGGAGGAGGAGTATATGGCTACACCTTC; CDR3: CASSLNRGGGVYGYTF
D: -; V: TRBV15; size: -; J: TRBJ1-1; DNA: TGTGCCACCAGCGGACATAGGAACACTGAAGCTTTCTTT; CDR3: CATSGHRNTEAFF
D: -; V: TRBV21-1; size: -; J: TRBJ1-4; DNA: TGTGCCAGCAGCAAAGCCAGGGTGGATGAAAAACTGTTTTTT; CDR3: CASSKARVDEKLFF
D: -; V: TRBV21-1; size: -; J: TRBJ2-3; DNA: TGTGCCAGCAACAGGACTAGCGGGATGGGTGATACGCAGTATTTT; CDR3: CASNRTSGMGDTQYF